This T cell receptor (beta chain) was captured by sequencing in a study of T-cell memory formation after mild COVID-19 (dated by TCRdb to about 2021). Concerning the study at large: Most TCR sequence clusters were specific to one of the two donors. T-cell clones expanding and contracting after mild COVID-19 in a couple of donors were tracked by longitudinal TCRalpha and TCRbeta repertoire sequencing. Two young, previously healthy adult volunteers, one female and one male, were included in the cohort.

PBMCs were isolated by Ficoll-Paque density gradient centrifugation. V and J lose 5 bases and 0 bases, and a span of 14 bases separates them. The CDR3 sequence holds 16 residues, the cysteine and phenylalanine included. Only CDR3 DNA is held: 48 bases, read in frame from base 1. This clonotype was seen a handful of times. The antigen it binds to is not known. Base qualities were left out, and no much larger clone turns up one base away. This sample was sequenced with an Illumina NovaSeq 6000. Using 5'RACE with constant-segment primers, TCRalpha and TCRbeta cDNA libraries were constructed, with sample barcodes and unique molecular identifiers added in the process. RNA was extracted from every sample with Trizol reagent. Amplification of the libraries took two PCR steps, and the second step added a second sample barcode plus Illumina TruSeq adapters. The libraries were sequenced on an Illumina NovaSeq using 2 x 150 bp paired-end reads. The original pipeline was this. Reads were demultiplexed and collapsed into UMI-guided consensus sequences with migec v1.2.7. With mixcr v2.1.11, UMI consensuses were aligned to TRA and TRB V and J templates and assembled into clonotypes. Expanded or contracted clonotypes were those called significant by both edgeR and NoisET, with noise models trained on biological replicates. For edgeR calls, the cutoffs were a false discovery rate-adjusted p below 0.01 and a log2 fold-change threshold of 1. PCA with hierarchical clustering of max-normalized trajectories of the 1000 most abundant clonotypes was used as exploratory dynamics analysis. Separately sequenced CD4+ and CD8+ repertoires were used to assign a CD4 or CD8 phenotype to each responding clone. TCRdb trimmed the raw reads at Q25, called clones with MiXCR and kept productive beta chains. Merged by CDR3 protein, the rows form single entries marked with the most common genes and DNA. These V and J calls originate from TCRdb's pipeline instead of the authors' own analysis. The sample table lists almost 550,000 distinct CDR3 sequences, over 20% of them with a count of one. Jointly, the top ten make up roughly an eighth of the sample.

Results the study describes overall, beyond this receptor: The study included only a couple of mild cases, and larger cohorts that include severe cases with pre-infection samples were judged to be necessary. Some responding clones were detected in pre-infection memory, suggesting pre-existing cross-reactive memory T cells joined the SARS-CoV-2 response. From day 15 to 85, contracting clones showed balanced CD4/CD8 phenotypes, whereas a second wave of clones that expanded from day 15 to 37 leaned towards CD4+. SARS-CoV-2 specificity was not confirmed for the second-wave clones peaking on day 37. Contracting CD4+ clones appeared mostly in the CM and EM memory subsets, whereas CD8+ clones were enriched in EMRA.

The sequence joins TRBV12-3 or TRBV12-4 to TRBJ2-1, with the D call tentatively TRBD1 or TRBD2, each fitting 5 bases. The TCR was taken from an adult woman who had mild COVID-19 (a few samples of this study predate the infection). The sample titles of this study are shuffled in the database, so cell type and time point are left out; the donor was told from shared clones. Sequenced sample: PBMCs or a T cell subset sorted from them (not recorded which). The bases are TGTGCCAGCAGTCCCTTGTGGGGGAGCTCCTACAATGAGCAGTTCTTC. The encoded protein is CASSPLWGSSYNEQFF.